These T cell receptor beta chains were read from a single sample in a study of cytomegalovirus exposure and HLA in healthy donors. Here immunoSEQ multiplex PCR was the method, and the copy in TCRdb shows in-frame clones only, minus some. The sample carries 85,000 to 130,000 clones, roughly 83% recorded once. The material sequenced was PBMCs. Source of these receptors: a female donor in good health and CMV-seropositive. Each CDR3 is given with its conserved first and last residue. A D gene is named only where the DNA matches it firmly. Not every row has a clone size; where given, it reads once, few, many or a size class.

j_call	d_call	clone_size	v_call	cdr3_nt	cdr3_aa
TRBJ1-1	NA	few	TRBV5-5	TGTGCCAGCAGCTTGGTACCGCGCGGTGGAACTGAAGCTTTCTTT	CASSLVPRGGTEAFF
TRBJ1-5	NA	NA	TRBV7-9	TGTGCCAGCAGCTTTTCAGGGGAGGGTCAGCCCCAGCATTTT	CASSFSGEGQPQHF
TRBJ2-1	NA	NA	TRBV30	TGTGCCTGGAGTGCACGGGGCAATGAGCAGTTCTTC	CAWSARGNEQFF
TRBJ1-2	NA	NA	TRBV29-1	TGCAGCGTTGTTTCGGTCACTACTAACTATGGCTACACCTTC	CSVVSVTTNYGYTF
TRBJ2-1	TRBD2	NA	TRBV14	TGTGCCAGCAGCCAGAAGCGGGAGATAATGAGGAATGAGCAGTTCTTC	CASSQKREIMRNEQFF
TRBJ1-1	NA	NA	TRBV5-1	TGCGCCAGCAGCTTGTCAGGAGGCACTGAAGCTTTCTTT	CASSLSGGTEAFF
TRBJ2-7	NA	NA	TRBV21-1	TGTGCCAGCAGCGCGACGGGACTAGCGCATTACGAGCAGTACTTC	CASSATGLAHYEQYF
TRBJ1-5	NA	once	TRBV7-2	TGTGCCAGCAGCCGAGGACAGAACAATCAGCCCCAGCATTTT	CASSRGQNNQPQHF
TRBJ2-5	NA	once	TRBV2	TGTGCCAGCAGTGAAGCGCTCAGAAGAGAGACCCAGTACTTC	CASSEALRRETQYF
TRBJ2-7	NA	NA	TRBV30	TGTGCCTGGAGTTCAGGGGTCTACGAGCAGTACTTC	CAWSSGVYEQYF
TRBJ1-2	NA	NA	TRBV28	TGTGCCAGCAGTCCAACAACCGCCTATGGCTACACCTTC	CASSPTTAYGYTF
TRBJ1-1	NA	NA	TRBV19	TGTGCCAGTAGTATTTTAACAGGGAGCCCTGAAGCTTTCTTT	CASSILTGSPEAFF
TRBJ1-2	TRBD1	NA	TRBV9	TGTGCCAGCAGCGTAGTTGGGACAGTGGGTGGCTACACCTTC	CASSVVGTVGGYTF